This T cell receptor beta chain appears in the sequencing data of a study of human T cells and chemical hapten exposure. Study-wide background: Skin on the upper inner arm, 2 cm by 2 cm in size, was sensitized with 2% DPC. Overall study results and limits: No shift was seen in TCRs above 1 in 1000 frequency with DPC sensitization.

The CDR3 loop spans 16 amino acids. The J segment lost 1 base and the V segment lost 3 bases, leaving 4 bases of the junction unmatched. Germline-derived CDR1 and CDR2 are KGHSH and LQKENI. Regarding treatment: therapeutic diphenylcyclopropenone sensitization with weekly scalp DPC. About this clonotype itself: As yet, its antigen is unknown.

What the library attached to individual cDNA molecules were unique molecular identifiers. MiXCR was run by TCRdb on the reads, yielding one entry per CDR3 protein. The sample records 4,000 to 5,000 distinct CDR3 sequences, about half being singletons. Sequencing used whole blood, obtained before DPC sensitization or 2, 6, or about 24 weeks after (not recorded which). This clonotype was obtained from an adult with alopecia areata. Some clones in this sample may be carry-over from other donors' samples. This table probably holds off-target reads from a library built for another chain. The chain has TRBV18 and TRBJ2-1; TRBD2 aligns across 9 bases. The CDR3 DNA is TGTGCCAGCTCACCCACCAGCGGGAGGTCCTACAATGAGCAGTTCTTC. Translated, it gives CASSPTSGRSYNEQFF.